One TCR beta chain is described in this entry. In the study's own analysis: The assay estimated nucleated cells by amplifying reference gene primers. Assay: immunoSEQ multiplex PCR; the TCRdb copy retains only in-frame clones and omits some. V, J and clone size are those of that table, while D and trimming were read from the DNA. The table shows under 200,000 clones, with about 88% occurring only once. This specimen comes from a study of blood T cell repertoires in COVID-19. Overall study: The United States, Italy and Spain provided the acute and convalescent COVID-19 samples. T cells, B-cell-depleted T cells, or PBMCs provided the cDNA or gDNA that served as material.

Trimming left V 6 bases short and J 4 bases short, with 13 bases between. Germline V gene lookup returns CDR1 MNHEY and CDR2 SVGAGI. The CDR3 extends over 14 amino acids. This sequence originates from a man aged 40-55 years with active or convalescent COVID-19. V is TRBV6-5 and J is TRBJ1-3, with unresolved D. Material: peripheral blood. The CDR3 DNA reads as TGTGCCAGCAGCGCCTCCGGAGCCGGAAACACCATATATTTT. Encoded protein: CASSASGAGNTIYF.